A single T cell receptor (delta chain) is shown here with its context. This record belongs to a study of gamma-delta chains in newborns, infants, children. Study context: Microbial exposure reportedly drives polyclonal innate γδ T cell expansion after birth.

Germline-derived CDR1 and CDR2 are GEAIGNYY and EKD. V was shortened by 0 bases and J by 0 bases, with 14 bases between the two germline ends. The CDR3 is made up of 19 amino acids. TCRdb re-processed the reads using CATT. The sample has about 11,000 delta-chain clones; about 9% are singletons. The chain joins TRDV2 to TRDJ3, with D possibly TRDD2 on 6 matching bases. The TCR was taken from a child who was a newborn, infant or young child, either healthy, febrile or measles-vaccinated (not recorded which). Material: blood. The CDR3 here is CACDTPSGGGSWDTRQMFF. DNA for the CDR3: TGTGCCTGTGACACCCCTTCCGGGGGGGGCTCCTGGGACACCCGACAGATGTTTTTC.